The entry below gives a single T cell receptor (beta chain) sequence along with its context. Its antigen target is currently unknown. Base qualities are missing; no much larger clone stands one base away. TCRbeta CDR3 regions were amplified from genomic DNA by means of the immunoSEQ Assay, a bias-controlled multiplex PCR. In the source study's methods: Nucleated cell counts per sample were estimated from amplification of reference gene primers within the assay. Sequence reads were collapsed and filtered to measure the absolute abundance of every unique TCRbeta CDR3 rearrangement. Productive Simpson clonality was computed per sample as the square root of Simpson's diversity index over productive rearrangements. TCRdb carries this immuneACCESS record with in-frame sequences only. Its versions omit some clonotypes, under half of them owing to an unresolved V gene in the studies checked, with the rest unexplained. That table supplies the V and J calls and clone size; D and trimming were determined from the DNA. The sample table records about 82,000 clones; approximately 80% of these occur just once. The top ten constitute around 11% of the sample.

Each collaborating institution followed its own protocols to collect whole blood in K2EDTA tubes. For TCRbeta analysis, collaborators shipped samples as frozen whole blood, isolated PBMCs, or DNA extracted from either of those sample types. These data are taken from a study of blood T cell repertoires in COVID-19 (dated by TCRdb to 2019 to 2021). In terms of the full investigation: The collaborator samples originated in the United States, Italy and Spain and spanned the acute and convalescent phases of COVID-19. The prospective study material was composed of cDNA or gDNA derived from T cells, B-cell-depleted T cells, or PBMCs. The dataset comprised deeply sampled blood TCRbeta repertoires from subjects exposed to, actively infected with, or recovered from COVID-19. A freely available public database, intended as a resource for researchers studying the immune response to SARS-CoV-2, is where the repertoires were released. Samples came from the ongoing ImmuneRACE study (first 160 participants) plus 1,254 subjects from 6 global collaborators. Nearly every sample came with metadata listing a de-identified subject ID, COVID-19 status, age in years and sex. Where available, HLA class I and class II types were taken from metadata supplied by the sample provider and were not determined by assay-based typing.

What the work shows at the level of the full study, not this receptor alone: The quantity of clinical and demographic metadata differed by source and by participant and was supplied without curation.

The clonotype comes from a middle-aged woman with active or convalescent COVID-19. Source material: peripheral blood.

For the CDR3, the sequence is CASSAAGYGYTF. The base sequence is TGTGCCAGCAGTGCCGCGGGGTACGGCTACACCTTC. The sequence joins TRBV2 to TRBJ1-2; the D gene cannot be resolved reliably. V is reduced by 4 bases and J by 8 bases, leaving a spacing of 11 bases between them. CDR1 SNHLY and CDR2 FYNNEI were looked up in the germline V gene. Inclusive of the bounding cysteine and phenylalanine, the CDR3 is 12 residues long. Of all the DNA, just the CDR3 is kept, 36 bases in frame from base 1.